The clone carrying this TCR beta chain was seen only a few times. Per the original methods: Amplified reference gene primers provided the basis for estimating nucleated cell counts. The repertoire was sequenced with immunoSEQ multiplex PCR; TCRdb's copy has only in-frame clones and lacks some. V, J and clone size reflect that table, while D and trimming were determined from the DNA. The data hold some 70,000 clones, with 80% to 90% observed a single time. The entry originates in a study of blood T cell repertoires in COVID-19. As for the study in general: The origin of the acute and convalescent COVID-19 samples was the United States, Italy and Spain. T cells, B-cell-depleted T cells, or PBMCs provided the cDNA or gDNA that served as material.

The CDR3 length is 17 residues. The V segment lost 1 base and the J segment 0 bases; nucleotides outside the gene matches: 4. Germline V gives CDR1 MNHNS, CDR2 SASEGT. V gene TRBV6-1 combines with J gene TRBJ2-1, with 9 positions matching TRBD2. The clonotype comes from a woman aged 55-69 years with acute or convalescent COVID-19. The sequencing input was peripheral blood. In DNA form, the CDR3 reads TGTGCCAGCAGTGAAGTCCTAGCGGGGACCTCCTACAATGAGCAGTTCTTC. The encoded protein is CASSEVLAGTSYNEQFF.